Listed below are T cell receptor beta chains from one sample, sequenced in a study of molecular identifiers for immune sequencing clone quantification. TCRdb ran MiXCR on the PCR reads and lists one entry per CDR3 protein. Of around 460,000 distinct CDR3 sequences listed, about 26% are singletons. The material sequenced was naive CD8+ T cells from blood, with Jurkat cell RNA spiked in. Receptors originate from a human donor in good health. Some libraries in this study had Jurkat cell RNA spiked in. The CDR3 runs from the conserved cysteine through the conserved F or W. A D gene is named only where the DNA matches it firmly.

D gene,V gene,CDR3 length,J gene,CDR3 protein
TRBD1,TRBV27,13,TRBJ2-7,CASSFQGAYEQHF
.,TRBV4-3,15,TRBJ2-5,CASSQDLGILETQYF
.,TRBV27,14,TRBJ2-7,CASSLQASSYEQYF
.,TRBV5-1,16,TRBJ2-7,CASSLEGGTQTYEQYF
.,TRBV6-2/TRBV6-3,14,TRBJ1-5,CASSYTRASQPQHF
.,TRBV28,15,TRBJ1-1,CASSLLRGTYTEAFF
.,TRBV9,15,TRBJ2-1,CASSVGGISYNEQFF
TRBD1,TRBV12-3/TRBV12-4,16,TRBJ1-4,CASSPAGGAYNEKLFF
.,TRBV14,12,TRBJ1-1,CASSQGFTEAFF
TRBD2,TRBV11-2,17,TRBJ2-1,CASSLGSSGATGNEQFF
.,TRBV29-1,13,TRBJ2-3,CSVEVAGTDTQYF
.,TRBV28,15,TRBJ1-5,CASSFRQISNQPQHF
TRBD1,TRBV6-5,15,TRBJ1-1,CASSRGTGENTEAFF
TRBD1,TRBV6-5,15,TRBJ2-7,CASSYSMGQVNEQYF
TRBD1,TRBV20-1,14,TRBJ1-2,CSARPDRGTHGYTF
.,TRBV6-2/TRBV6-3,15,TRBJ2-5,CASTKGLTYQETQYF
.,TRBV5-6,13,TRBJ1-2,CASSLAPSYGYTF
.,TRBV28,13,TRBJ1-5,CASSHYSNQPQHF
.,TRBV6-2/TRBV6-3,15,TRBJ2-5,CASTAVEGLQETQYF
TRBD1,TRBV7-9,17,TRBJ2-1,CASSFAFGDRSYNEQFF
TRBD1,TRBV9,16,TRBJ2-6,CASSVGRGRGANVLTF
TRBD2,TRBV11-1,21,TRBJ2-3,CASSLAFGFSASGNSTDTQYF
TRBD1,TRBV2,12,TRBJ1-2,CASSRTGYAYTF
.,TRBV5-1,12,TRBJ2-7,CASSVSGREQYF
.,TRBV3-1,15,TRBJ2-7,CASSQTRGATYEQYF
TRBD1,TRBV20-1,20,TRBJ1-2,CSARDTGQAPPVFKNYGYTF
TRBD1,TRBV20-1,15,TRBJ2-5,CSARDRLKGAKTQYF